The clone carrying this T cell receptor (beta chain) was seen only once. The assay was immunoSEQ multiplex PCR, and TCRdb's table has in-frame clones only and misses some. This sample has about 320,000 clones, with 75% to 85% found just once. This sample was taken from a study of blood T cell repertoires in COVID-19. Study summary: Whether acute or convalescent, the COVID-19 samples came from the United States, Italy and Spain.

Trimming took off 3 bases at V and 10 bases at J, with 9 bases between the two ends. Germline V gene data show CDR1 as MDHEN and CDR2 as SYDVKM. The CDR3 length is 12 residues. The sample taken for sequencing was peripheral blood. V gene TRBV28 combines with J gene TRBJ1-4; the D is unclear. This TCR came from a human donor in a cohort sampled during active COVID-19. CDR3 loop: CASSLQDTKLFF. The CDR3 coding sequence is TGTGCCAGCAGTTTGCAGGATACAAAACTGTTTTTT. Full variable domain (outside the CDR3, taken from reference TRBV28 and TRBJ1-4): DVKVTQSSRYLVKRTGEKVFLECVQDMDHENMFWYRQDPGLGLRLIYFSYDVKMKEKGDIPEGYSVSREKKERFSLILESASTNQTSMYLCASSLQDTKLFFGSGTQLSVL.